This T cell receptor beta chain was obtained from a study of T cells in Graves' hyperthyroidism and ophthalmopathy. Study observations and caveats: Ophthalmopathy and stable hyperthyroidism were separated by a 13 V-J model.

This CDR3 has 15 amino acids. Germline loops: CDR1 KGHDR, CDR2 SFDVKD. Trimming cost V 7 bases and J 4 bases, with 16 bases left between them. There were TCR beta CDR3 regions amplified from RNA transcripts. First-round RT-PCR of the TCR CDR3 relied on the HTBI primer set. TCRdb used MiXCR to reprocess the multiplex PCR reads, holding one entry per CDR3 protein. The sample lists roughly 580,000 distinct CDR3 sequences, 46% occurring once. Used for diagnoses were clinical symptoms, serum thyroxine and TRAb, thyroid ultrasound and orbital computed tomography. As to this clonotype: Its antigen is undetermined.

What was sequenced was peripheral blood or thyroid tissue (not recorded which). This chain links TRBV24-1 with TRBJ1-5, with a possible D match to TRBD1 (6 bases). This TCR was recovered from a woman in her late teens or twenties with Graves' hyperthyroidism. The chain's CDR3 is CATSQGRTANQPQHF. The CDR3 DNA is TGTGCCACCAGCCAAGGTAGGACAGCTAATCAGCCCCAGCATTTT.